This is a list of T cell receptor beta chains from one sample in a study of cytomegalovirus exposure and HLA in healthy donors. TCRdb's copy holds only in-frame clones and misses some; the assay was immunoSEQ multiplex PCR. The repertoire holds some 150,000 clones, with 80% as singletons. The specimen sequenced was PBMCs. The receptors derive from a woman in her 50s in good health and CMV-seronegative. CDR3s include the opening cysteine and the closing phenylalanine or tryptophan. A D gene is named only where the DNA matches it firmly. Size values are once, few and many counts, or a class for expanded clones, and some rows have none.

V	D	size	J	DNA	CDR3
TRBV5-4	.	once	TRBJ1-4	TGTGCCAGCAGCTTGGGGTCAGGTGAAAAACTGTTTTTT	CASSLGSGEKLFF
TRBV7-2	.	.	TRBJ1-3	TGTGCCAGCAGCCCGCCTAGTGGGGGGGTTAGGAACACCATATATTTT	CASSPPSGGVRNTIYF
TRBV19	TRBD2	.	TRBJ2-7	TGTGCCAGTATCCAATCGGGGATAGCGGGGGGCTACGAGCAGTACTTC	CASIQSGIAGGYEQYF
TRBV28	.	once	TRBJ2-1	TGTGCCAGCAGTTTGGTAGGGGGGGGAGGGAATGAGCAGTTCTTC	CASSLVGGGGNEQFF
TRBV29-1	TRBD1	.	TRBJ1-5	TGCAGCGCCGCTACAAACAGGGGGAGCAATCAGCCCCAGCATTTT	CSAATNRGSNQPQHF
TRBV27	TRBD2	.	TRBJ2-3	TGTGCCAGCAGTTTACAAAGACTAGCGGGGGGTGGAACAGATACGCAGTATTTT	CASSLQRLAGGGTDTQYF
TRBV28	.	once	TRBJ1-1	TGTGCCAGCAGTTTAAGGGGGGGGAACACTGAAGCTTTCTTT	CASSLRGGNTEAFF
TRBV11-2	.	.	TRBJ1-2	TGTGCCAGCAGCCCTCATGACAGTCCCCATGGCTACACCTTC	CASSPHDSPHGYTF
TRBV7-9	.	.	TRBJ1-5	TGTTCCAGCAGCTTACTAAATCAGCCCCAGCATTTT	CSSSLLNQPQHF
TRBV5-1	TRBD2	.	TRBJ2-1	TGCGCCAGCAGCTTAGCTCTAGCGGGAGGCAATGAGCAGTTCTTC	CASSLALAGGNEQFF
TRBV13	TRBD2	once	TRBJ2-3	TGTGCCAGCAGCCCTAGCGGGGGCACAGATACGCAGTATTTT	CASSPSGGTDTQYF
TRBV11-2	TRBD2	.	TRBJ2-3	TGTGCCAGCACCCCGATAAGCGGGAGGGCCACAGATACGCAGTATTTT	CASTPISGRATDTQYF
TRBV15	.	.	TRBJ1-2	TGTGCCACCAGCAGACCATCCCCCTCGGGGGGCTACACCTTC	CATSRPSPSGGYTF
TRBV19	TRBD1	.	TRBJ1-6	TGTGCCAGTGGACGGACAGGGACTAATTCACCCCTCCACTTT	CASGRTGTNSPLHF
TRBV9	.	.	TRBJ2-3	TGTGCCAGCAGCGTAGAGTGGAGGGGAGATACGCAGTATTTT	CASSVEWRGDTQYF
TRBV4-2	.	once	TRBJ2-5	TGTGCCAGCAGCCCGAAACAGGGTGGGGAGACCCAGTACTTC	CASSPKQGGETQYF
TRBV5-1	.	few	TRBJ1-4	TGCGCCAGCAGCCCACAGCTGGGGGGGGAAAAACTGTTTTTT	CASSPQLGGEKLFF
TRBV28	.	.	TRBJ1-5	TGTGCCAGCAGTTATCCCTTAGGCGGATTCAATCAGCCCCAGCATTTT	CASSYPLGGFNQPQHF
TRBV4-2	TRBD1	.	TRBJ1-2	TGTGCCAGCAGGGACAGGGGAAGCTATGGCTACACCTTC	CASRDRGSYGYTF
TRBV2	.	.	TRBJ1-2	TGTGCCAGCAGTGAAAGGGGCCGGACATTTAGATATGGCTACACCTTC	CASSERGRTFRYGYTF
TRBV10-3	TRBD2	.	TRBJ2-3	TGTGCCATCAGCTCACTAGCGGGAGGCACAGATACGCAGTATTTT	CAISSLAGGTDTQYF
TRBV11-3	TRBD2	.	TRBJ2-1	TGTGCCAGCAGCAAACTAGCGGGGGAATACAATGAGCAGTTCTTC	CASSKLAGEYNEQFF
TRBV5-1	.	once	TRBJ1-2	TGCGCCAGCAGCTTGGCCCCAGGGGCAGACATCTATGGCTACACCTTC	CASSLAPGADIYGYTF
TRBV28	.	.	TRBJ1-1	TGTGCCAGCAGTTTCTCGCAGGGAACCACTGAAGCTTTCTTT	CASSFSQGTTEAFF
TRBV7-9	.	.	TRBJ2-3	TGTGCCAGCAGTGGGCCGGGGGCAGATACGCAGTATTTT	CASSGPGADTQYF
TRBV28	.	.	TRBJ1-2	TGTGCCAGCAGTCAGCGAGGGTATGGCTACACCTTC	CASSQRGYGYTF
TRBV5-1	TRBD2	once	TRBJ2-1	TGCGCCAGCAGCACCGGGACTAGCGGGAGGTACAATGAGCAGTTCTTC	CASSTGTSGRYNEQFF
TRBV27	TRBD1	.	TRBJ2-6	TGTGCCAGCAGCCCCTTCCGGGACAGGTTCTCTGGGGCCAACGTCCTGACTTTC	CASSPFRDRFSGANVLTF
TRBV28	TRBD1	.	TRBJ1-2	TGTGCCAGCACGACAGGGGACGATGGCTACACCTTC	CASTTGDDGYTF
TRBV19	.	once	TRBJ1-5	TGTGCCAGTGCCGGGAACTATCAGCCCCAGCATTTT	CASAGNYQPQHF
TRBV15	TRBD2	.	TRBJ2-7	TGTGCCACCAGCAGAGATCGGGGGGACGAGCAGTACTTC	CATSRDRGDEQYF
TRBV4-3	.	.	TRBJ2-1	TGCGCCAGCAGCCATACTCTCCAGGGGAATGAGCAGTTCTTC	CASSHTLQGNEQFF
TRBV2	TRBD1	.	TRBJ2-4	TGTGCCAGCAGCCTAGGGACAGGGAACATTCAGTACTTC	CASSLGTGNIQYF
TRBV5-4	.	.	TRBJ1-2	TGTGCCAGCAGCTTCTCGGGGGGCTTGCGAGGCTACACCTTC	CASSFSGGLRGYTF
TRBV28	.	.	TRBJ1-2	TGTGCCAGCAGGAACGTCGGACAGAGTTACTACACCTTC	CASRNVGQSYYTF
TRBV11-2	.	.	TRBJ1-5	TGTGCCAGCAGCCTGGAGGGTTTTAATCAGCCCCAGCATTTT	CASSLEGFNQPQHF
TRBV7-2	TRBD1	.	TRBJ2-7	TGTGCCAGCAGCTCAGGACAGGGTCTGCCCTACGAGCAGTACTTC	CASSSGQGLPYEQYF
TRBV7-2	TRBD1	.	TRBJ1-1	TGTGCCAGCAGCTGGGCCGGGACAGGGAACACTGAAGCTTTCTTT	CASSWAGTGNTEAFF
TRBV6-5	.	.	TRBJ2-7	TGTGCCAGCGCCGGGACTCCTCTCTTCTACGAGCAGTACTTC	CASAGTPLFYEQYF
TRBV7-3	.	.	TRBJ1-1	TGTGCCAGCAGCTTAATAGGGGTGACTGAAGCTTTCTTT	CASSLIGVTEAFF
TRBV9	.	.	TRBJ2-3	TGTGCCAGCAGCGCCTCGGGTCTGGATACGCAGTATTTT	CASSASGLDTQYF
TRBV4-2	TRBD2	.	TRBJ2-5	TGTGCCAGCAGCCAAGTAGGGACTAGCTCAGAGACCCAGTACTTC	CASSQVGTSSETQYF
TRBV15	.	.	TRBJ1-5	TGTGCCACCAGCAGAGATGGCAGGGTGGATCAGCCCCAGCATTTT	CATSRDGRVDQPQHF
TRBV9	.	.	TRBJ2-7	TGTGCCAGCAGCCCACCGGGGAAATACGAGCAGTACTTC	CASSPPGKYEQYF
TRBV27	.	.	TRBJ2-1	TGTGCCAGCAGTCCCCGCCGGGGTGACGCTGAGCAGTTCTTC	CASSPRRGDAEQFF
TRBV4-3	.	.	TRBJ2-7	TGCGCCAGCAGCCGGGGCAGGGGCCACGAGCAGTACTTC	CASSRGRGHEQYF
TRBV2	.	.	TRBJ1-1	TGTGCCAGCAGAGCCGAAAGGGGGGGAACTGAAGCTTTCTTT	CASRAERGGTEAFF
TRBV15	.	.	TRBJ1-4	TGTGCCACCTCCGAAAGAGGGGGTGAAAAACTGTTTTTT	CATSERGGEKLFF
TRBV18	TRBD2	.	TRBJ2-7	TGTGCCAGCTCATGGACGACTAGCGGGGGTGCCCACGAGCAGTACTTC	CASSWTTSGGAHEQYF
TRBV5-1	TRBD1	once	TRBJ2-2	TGCGCCAGCAGCTTGACACAGGGGCACACCGGGGAGCTGTTTTTT	CASSLTQGHTGELFF
TRBV4-3	.	.	TRBJ2-7	TGCGCCAGCAGCCAAGATCTCGCGATGGGGCCCCTCTACGAGCAGTACTTC	CASSQDLAMGPLYEQYF
TRBV6-4	TRBD2	few	TRBJ2-2	TGTGCCAGCAGCGCTACTAGCGGGGGGCCCGACGCCGGGGAGCTGTTTTTT	CASSATSGGPDAGELFF
TRBV18	.	.	TRBJ2-7	TGTGCCACTGGCGGAGGAGGTGACGAGCAGTACTTC	CATGGGGDEQYF
TRBV19	TRBD1	once	TRBJ1-2	TGTGCCAGTAGTATGACAGGGTCCAGCTATGGCTACACCTTC	CASSMTGSSYGYTF
TRBV5-6	.	.	TRBJ2-1	TGTGCCAGCACCTGGTCGAGACTAGAATACAATGAGCAGTTCTTC	CASTWSRLEYNEQFF
TRBV2	TRBD1	once	TRBJ1-1	TGTGCCAGCAGTGAAGCGCAGGGGGCCTACACTGAAGCTTTCTTT	CASSEAQGAYTEAFF
TRBV12-2	.	.	TRBJ1-4	TGTGCAAGTCGCTTAGCCGGGACAGCTAATGAAAAACTGTTTTTT	CASRLAGTANEKLFF